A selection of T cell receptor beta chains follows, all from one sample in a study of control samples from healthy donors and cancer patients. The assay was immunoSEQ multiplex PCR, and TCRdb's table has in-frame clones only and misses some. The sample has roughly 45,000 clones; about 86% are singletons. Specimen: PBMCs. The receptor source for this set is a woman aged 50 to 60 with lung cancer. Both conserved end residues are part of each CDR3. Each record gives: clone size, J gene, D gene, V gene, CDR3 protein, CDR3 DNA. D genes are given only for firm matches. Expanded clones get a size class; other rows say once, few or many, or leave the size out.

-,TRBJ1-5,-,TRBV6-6,CASSWEAYQPQHF,TGTGCCAGCAGTTGGGAGGCTTACCAGCCCCAGCATTTT
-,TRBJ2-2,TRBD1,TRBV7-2,CASSRTAGTGVTGELFF,TGTGCCAGCAGCCGCACGGCCGGGACAGGGGTCACCGGGGAGCTGTTTTTT
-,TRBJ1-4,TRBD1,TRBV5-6,CASSLNGQGEKLFF,TGTGCCAGCAGCTTGAATGGACAGGGTGAAAAACTGTTTTTT
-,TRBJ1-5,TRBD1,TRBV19,CASSSDRAAHYGQPQHF,TGTGCCAGTAGTTCGGACAGGGCGGCTCATTACGGTCAGCCCCAGCATTTT
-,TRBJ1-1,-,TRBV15,CATSREPVNTEAFF,TGTGCCACCAGCAGAGAGCCCGTGAACACTGAAGCTTTCTTT
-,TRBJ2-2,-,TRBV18,CASSPRGDTGELFF,TGTGCCAGCTCACCACGGGGGGACACCGGGGAGCTGTTTTTT
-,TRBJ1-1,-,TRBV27,CASSWSGGEETEAFF,TGTGCCAGCAGTTGGTCCGGGGGCGAGGAGACTGAAGCTTTCTTT
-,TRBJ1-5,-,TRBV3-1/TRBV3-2,CASSQDTGTLDQPQHF,TGTGCCAGCAGCCAAGACACGGGGACCCTTGATCAGCCCCAGCATTTT
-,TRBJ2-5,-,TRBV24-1,CATSDLQVSSQETQYF,TGTGCCACCAGTGATTTGCAAGTCTCCAGCCAAGAGACCCAGTACTTC
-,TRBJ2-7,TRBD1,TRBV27,CASRTGGSSYEQYF,TGTGCCAGCAGGACAGGGGGGTCCTCCTACGAGCAGTACTTC
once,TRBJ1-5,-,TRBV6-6,CASSYGSDRLNQPQHF,TGTGCCAGCAGTTACGGATCCGACAGGCTCAATCAGCCCCAGCATTTT
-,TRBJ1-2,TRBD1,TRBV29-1,CSFYRGGQYGYTF,TGCAGCTTCTACCGGGGGGGACAGTATGGCTACACCTTC
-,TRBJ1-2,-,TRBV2,CASEHRVSGYTF,TGTGCAAGCGAGCATAGGGTCTCTGGCTACACCTTC
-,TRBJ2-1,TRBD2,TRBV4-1,CASSSGLEGEQFF,TGCGCCAGCAGCTCGGGACTAGAGGGTGAGCAGTTCTTC
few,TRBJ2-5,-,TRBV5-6,CASSLSGPSETQYF,TGTGCCAGCAGCTTGTCTGGGCCCTCAGAGACCCAGTACTTC
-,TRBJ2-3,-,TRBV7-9,CASTPARLTLTDTQYF,TGTGCCAGCACCCCTGCTCGACTAACACTCACAGATACGCAGTATTTT
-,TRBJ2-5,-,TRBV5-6,CASSLAGPGIQETQYF,TGTGCCAGCAGCTTGGCCGGGCCGGGGATCCAAGAGACCCAGTACTTC
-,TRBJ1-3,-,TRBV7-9,CASSFSSAGNTIYF,TGTGCCAGCAGCTTCTCGTCGGCCGGAAACACCATATATTTT
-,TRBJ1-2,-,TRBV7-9,CASSSRADYGYTF,TGTGCCAGCAGCTCACGGGCTGACTATGGCTACACCTTC
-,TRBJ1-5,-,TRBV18,CASSPFRTDSNQPQHF,TGTGCCAGCTCACCATTCCGGACAGATAGCAATCAGCCCCAGCATTTT
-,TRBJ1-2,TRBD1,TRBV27,CASSPRWTGASTHGYTF,TGTGCCAGCAGTCCCCGCTGGACAGGGGCCTCTACCCATGGCTACACCTTC
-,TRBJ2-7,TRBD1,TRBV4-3,CASSPTETGTYEQYF,TGCGCCAGCAGCCCAACCGAGACAGGGACCTACGAGCAGTACTTC
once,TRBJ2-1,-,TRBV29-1,CSVDPRASFYNEQFF,TGCAGCGTTGACCCCCGCGCGTCGTTCTACAATGAGCAGTTCTTC
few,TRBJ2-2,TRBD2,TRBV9,CASGTLAGGGSGELFF,TGTGCCAGCGGGACACTAGCGGGGGGAGGTAGCGGGGAGCTGTTTTTT
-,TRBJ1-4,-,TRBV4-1,CASSQGNEKLFF,TGCGCCAGCAGTCAGGGTAATGAAAAACTGTTTTTT
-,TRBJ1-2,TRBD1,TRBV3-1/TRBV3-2,CASSQGTGENGYTF,TGTGCCAGCAGCCAAGGAACAGGGGAGAATGGCTACACCTTC
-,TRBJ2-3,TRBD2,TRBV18,CASSPGLAGGYTDTQYF,TGTGCCAGCTCACCCGGACTAGCGGGGGGGTACACAGATACGCAGTATTTT
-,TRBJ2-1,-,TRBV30,CAWKKGGENEQFF,TGTGCCTGGAAGAAGGGGGGGGAGAATGAGCAGTTCTTC
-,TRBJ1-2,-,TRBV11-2,CASSLVGSTANYGYTF,TGTGCCAGCAGCTTAGTAGGGTCCACGGCTAACTATGGCTACACCTTC